What follows are 13 T cell receptor beta chains derived from one specimen sequenced in a study of T cells in Graves' hyperthyroidism and ophthalmopathy. TCR beta CDR3 regions were amplified from RNA transcripts. Primed by the HTBI set, a first-round RT-PCR was run on the TCR CDR3. TCRdb called the multiplex PCR reads again in MiXCR, with one record for every CDR3 protein. The sample lists 250,000 to 300,000 distinct CDR3 sequences; more than 14% were seen once. The sequenced sample was blood. The receptors were gathered from a woman in her forties with Graves' hyperthyroidism that later progressed to Graves' ophthalmopathy.

As for this clonotype: A single base separates this from a much larger clone, so it may be a read error. The chain links TRBV4-1 to TRBJ2-7; 11 nucleotides match TRBD2. The germline V gene has CDR1 MGHRA and CDR2 YSYEKL. The V gene end was trimmed by 2 bases and the J gene end by 4 bases; junction bases not matched to a gene: 13. This CDR3 has 18 residues. CDR3 in amino acids: CASSQPLWASGRSYEQYF. The DNA for the CDR3 is TGCGCCAGCAGCCAACCTCTTTGGGCTAGCGGGAGGAGTTACGAGCAGTACTTC.

This clonotype has at least ten counts. The CDR3 loop reads CAWSSGETQYF. In DNA, the CDR3 is TGTGCCTGGAGCAGTGGGGAGACCCAGTACTTC. The rearrangement links TRBV30 to TRBJ2-5; D gene unclear. Trimming removed 3 bases from V and 5 bases from J, with 7 bases in between. The CDR3 runs 11 residues. CDR1 and CDR2 from the germline V gene are GTSNPN and SVGIG (reference sequence).

This clonotype came up many times. The rearrangement joins TRBV5-1 to TRBJ2-7; TRBD1 matches at 9 bases. The CDR3 is 15 residues long. V was clipped by 4 bases and J by 6 bases; unmatched bases: 11. Germline CDR1 SGHRS, CDR2 YFSETQ. In DNA form, the CDR3 reads TGCGCCAGCAGCCCCAGATGGACAGGGGAGGGCGAGCAGTACTTC. It codes for CASSPRWTGEGEQYF.

The table lists this clonotype with many counts. The rearrangement uses TRBV24-1 and TRBJ1-1; TRBD1 might be the D (6 bases). Trimming took 6 bases from V and 2 from J, leaving 9 bases between them. Germline loops: CDR1 KGHDR, CDR2 SFDVKD. The CDR3 is 13 residues long. CDR3 DNA sequence: TGTGCCACCAGTCAAGGGACAAACACTGAAGCTTTCTTT. Translating gives CATSQGTNTEAFF.

This clonotype was found many times. The chain has TRBV29-1 and TRBJ2-5; a weak D match, TRBD2 (5 bases). The CDR3 runs to 11 residues. V lost 1 base, J lost 9 bases, and 9 bases lay in between. Germline V gives CDR1 SQVTM, CDR2 ANQGSEA. The CDR3 loop is CSVEGTLAQYF. As DNA, the CDR3 is TGCAGCGTTGAAGGGACTCTGGCCCAGTACTTC.

This clonotype was seen many times. The V and J genes are TRBV13 and TRBJ2-2; D assignment may be TRBD1 or TRBD2 (5 bases each). Germline CDR1 and CDR2: PRHDT and FYEKMQ (reference sequence). There are 18 residues in the CDR3. Trimming took off 0 bases at V and 4 bases at J, with 18 bases between the two ends. This CDR3 is CASSLGLWDLPGTGELFF. The CDR3 DNA reads TGTGCCAGCAGCTTAGGCCTGTGGGACCTGCCTGGCACCGGGGAGCTGTTTTTT.

This clonotype was picked up many times. An end of the junction does not agree with germline; a read error may underlie this. This chain joins TRBV7-7 and TRBJ2-7, with TRBD1 identical over 9 bases. Germline values: CDR1 SSHAT, CDR2 FNYEAQ (reference sequence). The CDR3 runs 13 residues. The CDR3 DNA follows: TGTGCTAGCAGCCGCGGACAGGGGCTCGAGCAGTACTTC. Translation gives CASSRGQGLEQYF. Full variable domain (remainder filled in from reference TRBV7-7 and TRBJ2-7): GAGVSQSPRYKVTKRGQDVTLRCDPISSHATLYWYQQALGQGPEFLTYFNYEAQPDKSGLPSDRFSAERPEGSISTLTIQRTEQRDSAMYRCASSRGQGLEQYFGPGTRLTVT.

The chain links TRBV5-1 to TRBJ2-5; D gene ambiguous. The ends were cut back, 1 base at V and 2 bases at J, with 12 bases in the middle. The CDR3 is 15 residues long. Germline V gene sequence: CDR1 SGHRS, CDR2 YFSETQ. The CDR3 spells CASSLSPGLQETQYF. CDR3 DNA: TGCGCCAGCAGCTTGTCCCCAGGCCTACAAGAGACCCAGTACTTC.

Note on this clonotype: At one of its ends the junction is not consistent with the germline gene, which may arise from a read error. The rearrangement uses TRBV28 and TRBJ2-3; TRBD2 agrees at 8 bases. The CDR3 loop spans 21 amino acids. Germline CDR1 is MDHEN and CDR2 is SYDVKM. Written as DNA, the CDR3 is TGTGCCAGCAAGGAATTCAGGGTAGCGGGACCTGCCGGGGTAATAGGGAATACGCATTATTTT. It yields the protein CASKEFRVAGPAGVIGNTHYF.

Concerning this clonotype itself: A much larger clone lies one base from this, so it may be a read error. CDR3 sequence (DNA): TGTGCCAGCAGGGGGCTGAGCACCGGGGAGCTGTTTTTT. This sequence encodes CASRGLSTGELFF. The chain uses TRBV2 and TRBJ2-2; weak D call: TRBD1 (5 bases). The CDR3 runs to 13 residues. Trimming removed 6 bases at V and 4 bases at J, with 9 bases between. CDR1 is SNHLY and CDR2 is FYNNEI in the germline V gene.

As regards this clonotype: Just one base apart from a much larger clone, this may be a read error. The chain uses TRBV3-1 and TRBJ2-7; 10 nucleotides line up with TRBD2. The CDR3 has 15 amino acids. V trimming: 2 bases; J trimming: 5 bases; junction bases outside the gene matches: 6. The V gene's germline CDR1 is LGHDT and CDR2 YNNKEL (reference sequence). CDR3 sequence: CASSQRSGRVDEQYF. DNA of the CDR3: TGTGCCAGCAGCCAAAGGAGCGGGAGGGTCGACGAGCAGTACTTC.

This clonotype has ten or more counts. The V gene is TRBV7-3, the J gene TRBJ2-3; no definite D call. Between the trimmed V and J ends, which lost 4 bases and 0 bases, there was a span of 11 bases. The CDR3 spans 15 residues. CDR1 SGHTA and CDR2 FQGTGA come from the germline V gene. The CDR3 loop reads CASSSGSASTDTQYF. The CDR3, as DNA: TGTGCCAGCAGCTCTGGATCAGCTAGCACAGATACGCAGTATTTT. The full variable domain, with the rest looked up from reference TRBV7-3 and TRBJ2-3, is GAGVSQTPSNKVTEKGKYVELRCDPISGHTALYWYRQSLGQGPEFLIYFQGTGAADDSGLPNDRFFAVRPEGSVSTLKIQRTERGDSAVYLCASSSGSASTDTQYFGPGTRLTVL.

This clonotype was seen a handful of times. With a much larger clone just one base away, this may be a read error. V and J are TRBV12-3 or TRBV12-4 and TRBJ2-3; D may correspond to TRBD1 or TRBD2 (5 bases each). This CDR3 has 16 residues. Deletions cut 5 bases from V and 2 bases from J, with 17 bases between. The CDR3 here is CASSPHPGRSTDTQYF. The CDR3 region has the DNA TGTGCCAGCAGTCCTCATCCGGGGCGATCCACAGATACGCAGTATTTT.